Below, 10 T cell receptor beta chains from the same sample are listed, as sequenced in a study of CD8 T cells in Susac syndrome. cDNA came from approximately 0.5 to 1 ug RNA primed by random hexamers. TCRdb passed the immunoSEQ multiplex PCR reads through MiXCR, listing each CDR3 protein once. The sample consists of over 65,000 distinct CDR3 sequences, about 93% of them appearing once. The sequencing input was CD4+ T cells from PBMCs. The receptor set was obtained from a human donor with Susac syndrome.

CDR3 sequence: CATSRETGGYGYTF. The CDR3 DNA reads as TGTGCCACCAGCAGAGAAACAGGGGGCTATGGCTACACCTTC. The genes are TRBV15 and TRBJ1-2; TRBD1 matches 8 bases. V trimming: 0 bases; J trimming: 4 bases; junction bases outside the gene matches: 1. Germline lookup yields CDR1 LNHNV and CDR2 YYDKDF (reference sequence). This CDR3 region has 14 residues. The entire variable domain, with the rest obtained from reference TRBV15 and TRBJ1-2, is as follows: DAMVIQNPRYQVTQFGKPVTLSCSQTLNHNVMYWYQQKSSQAPKLLFHYYDKDFNNEADTPDNFQSRRPNTSFCFLDIRSPGLGDTAMYLCATSRETGGYGYTFGSGTRLTVV.

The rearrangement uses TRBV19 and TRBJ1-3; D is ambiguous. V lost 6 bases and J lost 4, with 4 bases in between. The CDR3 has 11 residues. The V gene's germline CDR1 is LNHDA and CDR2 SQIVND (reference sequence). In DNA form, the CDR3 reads TGTGCCAGTAGGTCCGGAAACACCATATATTTT. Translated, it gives CASRSGNTIYF.

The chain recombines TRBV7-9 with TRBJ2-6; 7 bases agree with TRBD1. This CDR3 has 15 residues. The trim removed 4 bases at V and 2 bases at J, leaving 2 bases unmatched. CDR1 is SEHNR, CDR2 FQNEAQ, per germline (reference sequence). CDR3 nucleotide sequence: TGTGCCAGCAGCTCCGACAGGGCTGGGGCCAACGTCCTGACTTTC. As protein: CASSSDRAGANVLTF.

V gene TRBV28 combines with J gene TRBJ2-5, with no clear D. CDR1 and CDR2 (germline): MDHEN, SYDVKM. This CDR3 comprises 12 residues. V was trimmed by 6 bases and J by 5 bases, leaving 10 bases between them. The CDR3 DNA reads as TGTGCCAGCAGGACCCTTTTGGAGACCCAGTACTTC. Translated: CASRTLLETQYF.

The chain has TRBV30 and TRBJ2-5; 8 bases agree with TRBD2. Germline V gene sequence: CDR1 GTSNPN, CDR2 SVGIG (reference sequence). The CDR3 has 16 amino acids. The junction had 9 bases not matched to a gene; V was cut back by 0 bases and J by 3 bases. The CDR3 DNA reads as TGTGCCTGGAGTGTACGGGCTAGCGGGCCTAAAGAGACCCAGTACTTC. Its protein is CAWSVRASGPKETQYF.

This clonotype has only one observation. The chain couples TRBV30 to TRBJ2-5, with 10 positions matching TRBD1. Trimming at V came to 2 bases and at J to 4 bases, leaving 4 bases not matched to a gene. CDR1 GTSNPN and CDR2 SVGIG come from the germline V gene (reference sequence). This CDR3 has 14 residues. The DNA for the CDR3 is TGTGCCTGGAGTTTCGGACAGGGGGGAGAGACCCAGTACTTC. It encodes CAWSFGQGGETQYF.

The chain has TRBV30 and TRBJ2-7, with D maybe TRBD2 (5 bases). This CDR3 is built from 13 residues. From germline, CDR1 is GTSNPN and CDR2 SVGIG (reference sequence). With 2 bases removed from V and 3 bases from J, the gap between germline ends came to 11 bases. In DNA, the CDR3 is TGTGCCTGGAGTCGAGGGAATCGCTACGAGCAGTACTTC. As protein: CAWSRGNRYEQYF. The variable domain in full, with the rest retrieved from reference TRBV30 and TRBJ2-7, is SQTIHQWPATLVQPVGSPLSLECTVEGTSNPNLYWYRQAAGRGLQLLFYSVGIGQISSEVPQNLSASRPQDRQFILSSKKLLLSDSGFYLCAWSRGNRYEQYFGPGTRLTVT.

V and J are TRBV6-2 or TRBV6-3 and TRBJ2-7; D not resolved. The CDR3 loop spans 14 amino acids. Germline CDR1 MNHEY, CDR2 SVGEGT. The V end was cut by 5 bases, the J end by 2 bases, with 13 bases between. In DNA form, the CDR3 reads TGTGCCAGCAGTCAGAGAGGACGGACCTACGAGCAGTACTTC. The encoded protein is CASSQRGRTYEQYF.

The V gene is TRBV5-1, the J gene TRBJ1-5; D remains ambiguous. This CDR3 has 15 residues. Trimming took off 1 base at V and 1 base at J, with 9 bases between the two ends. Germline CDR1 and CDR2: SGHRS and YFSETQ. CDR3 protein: CASSLFSGSNQPQHF. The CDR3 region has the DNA TGCGCCAGCAGCTTGTTCAGTGGGAGCAATCAGCCCCAGCATTTT.

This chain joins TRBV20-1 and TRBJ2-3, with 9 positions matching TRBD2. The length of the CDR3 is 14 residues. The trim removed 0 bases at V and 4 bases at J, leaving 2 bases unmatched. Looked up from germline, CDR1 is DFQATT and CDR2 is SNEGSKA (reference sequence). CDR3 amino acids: CSARDQRGADTQYF. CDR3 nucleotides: TGCAGTGCTAGAGATCAGCGGGGGGCAGATACGCAGTATTTT.